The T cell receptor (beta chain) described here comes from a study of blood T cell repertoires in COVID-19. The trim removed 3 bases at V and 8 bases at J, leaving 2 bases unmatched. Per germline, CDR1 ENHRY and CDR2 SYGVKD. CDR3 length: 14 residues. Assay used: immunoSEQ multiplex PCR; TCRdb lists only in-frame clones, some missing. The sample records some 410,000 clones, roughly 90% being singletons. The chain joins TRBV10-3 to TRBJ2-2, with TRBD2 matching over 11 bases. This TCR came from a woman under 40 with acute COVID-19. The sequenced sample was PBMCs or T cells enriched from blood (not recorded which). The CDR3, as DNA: TGTGCCATCAGTGAACTAGCGGGGGCTGGGGAGCTGTTTTTT. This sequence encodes CAISELAGAGELFF.